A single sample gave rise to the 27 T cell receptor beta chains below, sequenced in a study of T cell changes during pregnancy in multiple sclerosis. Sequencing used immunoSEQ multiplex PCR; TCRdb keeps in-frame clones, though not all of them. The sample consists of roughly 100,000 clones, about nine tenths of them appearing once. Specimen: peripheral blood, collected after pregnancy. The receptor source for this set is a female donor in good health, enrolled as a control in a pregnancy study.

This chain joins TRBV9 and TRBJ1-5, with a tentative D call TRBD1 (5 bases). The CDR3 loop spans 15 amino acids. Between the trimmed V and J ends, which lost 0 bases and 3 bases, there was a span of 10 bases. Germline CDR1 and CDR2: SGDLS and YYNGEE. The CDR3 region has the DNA TGTGCCAGCAGCGTAGTAGGGGACTTCAATCAGCCCCAGCATTTT. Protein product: CASSVVGDFNQPQHF.

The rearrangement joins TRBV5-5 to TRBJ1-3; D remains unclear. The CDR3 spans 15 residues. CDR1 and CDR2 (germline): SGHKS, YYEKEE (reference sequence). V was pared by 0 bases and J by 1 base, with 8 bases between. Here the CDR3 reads CASSLDSGSGNTIYF. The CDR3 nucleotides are TGTGCCAGCAGCTTGGATTCGGGGTCTGGAAACACCATATATTTT.

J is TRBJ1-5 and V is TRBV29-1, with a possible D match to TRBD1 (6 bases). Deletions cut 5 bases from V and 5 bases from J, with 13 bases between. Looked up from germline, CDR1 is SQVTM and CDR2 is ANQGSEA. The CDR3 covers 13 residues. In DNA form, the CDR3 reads TGCAGCGTTACGGACAGCCAATATCAGCCCCAGCATTTT. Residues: CSVTDSQYQPQHF.

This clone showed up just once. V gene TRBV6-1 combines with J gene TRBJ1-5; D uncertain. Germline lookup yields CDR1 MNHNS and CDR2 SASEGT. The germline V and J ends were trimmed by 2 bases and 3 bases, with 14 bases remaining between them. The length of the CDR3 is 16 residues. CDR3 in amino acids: CASSEMEERYNQPQHF. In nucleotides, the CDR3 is TGTGCCAGCAGTGAAATGGAGGAAAGATACAATCAGCCCCAGCATTTT.

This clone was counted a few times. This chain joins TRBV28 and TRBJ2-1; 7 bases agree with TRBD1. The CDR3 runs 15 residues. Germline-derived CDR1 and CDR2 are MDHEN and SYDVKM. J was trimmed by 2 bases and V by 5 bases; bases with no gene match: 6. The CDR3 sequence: CASSGGQSAYNEQFF. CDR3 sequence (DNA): TGTGCCAGCAGTGGGGGACAGAGTGCCTACAATGAGCAGTTCTTC. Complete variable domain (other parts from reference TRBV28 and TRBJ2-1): DVKVTQSSRYLVKRTGEKVFLECVQDMDHENMFWYRQDPGLGLRLIYFSYDVKMKEKGDIPEGYSVSREKKERFSLILESASTNQTSMYLCASSGGQSAYNEQFFGPGTRLTVL.

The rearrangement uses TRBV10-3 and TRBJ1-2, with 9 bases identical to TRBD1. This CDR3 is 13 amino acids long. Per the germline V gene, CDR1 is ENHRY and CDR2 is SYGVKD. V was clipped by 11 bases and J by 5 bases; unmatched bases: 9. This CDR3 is CASRGQGGYGYTF. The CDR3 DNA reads TGTGCCTCGAGGGGACAGGGCGGATATGGCTACACCTTC.

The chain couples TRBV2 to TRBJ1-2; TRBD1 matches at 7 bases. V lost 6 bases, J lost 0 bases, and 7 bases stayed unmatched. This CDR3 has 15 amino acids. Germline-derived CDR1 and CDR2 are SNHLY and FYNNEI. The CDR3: CASREGQWSNYGYTF. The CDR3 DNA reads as TGTGCCAGCAGGGAGGGACAGTGGTCTAACTATGGCTACACCTTC.

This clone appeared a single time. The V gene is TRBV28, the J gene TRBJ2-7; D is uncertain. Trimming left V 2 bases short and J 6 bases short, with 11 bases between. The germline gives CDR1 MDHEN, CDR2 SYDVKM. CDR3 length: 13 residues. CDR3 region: CASSLIGRGEQYF. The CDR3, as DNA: TGTGCCAGCAGTTTAATAGGTCGAGGCGAGCAGTACTTC.

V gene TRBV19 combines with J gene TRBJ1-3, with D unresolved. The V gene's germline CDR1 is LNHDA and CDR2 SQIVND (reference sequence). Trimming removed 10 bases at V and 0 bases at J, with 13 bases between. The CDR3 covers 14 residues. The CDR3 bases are TGTGCCACCATAGATCTCTCCTCTGGAAACACCATATATTTT. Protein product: CATIDLSSGNTIYF.

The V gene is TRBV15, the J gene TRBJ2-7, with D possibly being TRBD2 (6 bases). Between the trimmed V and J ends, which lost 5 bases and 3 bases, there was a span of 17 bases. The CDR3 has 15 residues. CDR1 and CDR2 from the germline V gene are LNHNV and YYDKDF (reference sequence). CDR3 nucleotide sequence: TGTGCCACCAGCGGAAGGACTACTACGATCTACGAGCAGTACTTC. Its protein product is CATSGRTTTIYEQYF.

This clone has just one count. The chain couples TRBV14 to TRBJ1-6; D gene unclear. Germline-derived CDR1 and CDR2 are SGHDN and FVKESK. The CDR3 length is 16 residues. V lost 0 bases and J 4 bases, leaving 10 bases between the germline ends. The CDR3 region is CASSQDQRDYNSPLHF. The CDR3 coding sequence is TGTGCCAGCAGCCAAGATCAGAGGGATTATAATTCACCCCTCCACTTT.

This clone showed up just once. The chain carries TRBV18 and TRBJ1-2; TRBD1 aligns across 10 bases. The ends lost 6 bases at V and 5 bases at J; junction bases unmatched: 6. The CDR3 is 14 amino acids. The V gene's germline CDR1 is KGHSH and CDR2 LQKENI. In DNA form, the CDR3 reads TGTGCCAGCTCCCCGACAGGGGGCGCTTATGGCTACACCTTC. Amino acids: CASSPTGGAYGYTF.

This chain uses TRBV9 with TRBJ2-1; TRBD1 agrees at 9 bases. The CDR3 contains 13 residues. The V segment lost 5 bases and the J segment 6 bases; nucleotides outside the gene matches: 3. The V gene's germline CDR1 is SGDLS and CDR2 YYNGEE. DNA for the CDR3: TGTGCCAGCAGGGGACAGGGAGCCAATGAGCAGTTCTTC. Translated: CASRGQGANEQFF.

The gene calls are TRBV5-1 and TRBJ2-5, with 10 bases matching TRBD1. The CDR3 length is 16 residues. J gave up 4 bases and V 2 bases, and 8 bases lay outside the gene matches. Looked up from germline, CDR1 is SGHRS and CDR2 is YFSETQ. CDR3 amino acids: CASSFRQGAMVETQYF. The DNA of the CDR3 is TGCGCCAGCAGCTTCCGACAGGGGGCGATGGTAGAGACCCAGTACTTC.

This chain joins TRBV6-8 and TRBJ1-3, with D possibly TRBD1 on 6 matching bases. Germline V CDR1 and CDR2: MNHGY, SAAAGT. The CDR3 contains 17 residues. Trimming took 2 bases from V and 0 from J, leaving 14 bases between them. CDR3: CASSYPGHRDSGNTIYF. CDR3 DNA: TGTGCCAGCAGTTACCCGGGACACAGAGACTCTGGAAACACCATATATTTT.

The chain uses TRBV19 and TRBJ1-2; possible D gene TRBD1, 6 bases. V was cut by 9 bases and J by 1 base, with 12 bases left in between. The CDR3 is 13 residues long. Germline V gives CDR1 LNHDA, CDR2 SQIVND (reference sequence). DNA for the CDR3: TGTGCCAGCCGCGACAGGTTTAACTATGGCTACACCTTC. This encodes CASRDRFNYGYTF.

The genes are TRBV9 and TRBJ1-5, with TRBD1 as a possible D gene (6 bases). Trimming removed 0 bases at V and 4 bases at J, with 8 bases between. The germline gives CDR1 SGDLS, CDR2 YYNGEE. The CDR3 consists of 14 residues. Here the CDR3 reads CASSVGDTNQPQHF. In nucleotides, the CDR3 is TGTGCCAGCAGCGTAGGGGACACAAATCAGCCCCAGCATTTT.

The CDR3 region is CASSPPTGTLNTEAFF. The DNA of the CDR3 is TGTGCCAGCAGCCCACCGACAGGGACCCTGAACACTGAAGCTTTCTTT. V gene TRBV5-4 combines with J gene TRBJ1-1; 7 nucleotides match TRBD1. There are 16 residues in the CDR3. V trimming: 4 bases; J trimming: 0 bases; junction bases outside the gene matches: 9. Germline V CDR1 and CDR2: SGHNT, YYREEE (reference sequence).

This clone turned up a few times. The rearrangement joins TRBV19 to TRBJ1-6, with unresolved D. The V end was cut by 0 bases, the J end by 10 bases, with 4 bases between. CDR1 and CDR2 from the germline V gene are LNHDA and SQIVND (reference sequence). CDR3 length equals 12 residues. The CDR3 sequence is CASSIDRSPLHF. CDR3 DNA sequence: TGTGCCAGTAGTATAGATCGGTCACCCCTCCACTTT. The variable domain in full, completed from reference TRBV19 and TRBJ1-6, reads DGGITQSPKYLFRKEGQNVTLSCEQNLNHDAMYWYRQDPGQGLRLIYYSQIVNDFQKGDIAEGYSVSREKKESFPLTVTSAQKNPTAFYLCASSIDRSPLHFGNGTRLTVT.

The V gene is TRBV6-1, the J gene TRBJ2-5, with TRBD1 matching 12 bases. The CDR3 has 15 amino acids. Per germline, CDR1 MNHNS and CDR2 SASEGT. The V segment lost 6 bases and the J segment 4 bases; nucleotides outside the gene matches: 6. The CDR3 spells CASRNRDRGPETQYF. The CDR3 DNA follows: TGTGCCAGCAGGAACCGGGACAGGGGGCCAGAGACCCAGTACTTC.

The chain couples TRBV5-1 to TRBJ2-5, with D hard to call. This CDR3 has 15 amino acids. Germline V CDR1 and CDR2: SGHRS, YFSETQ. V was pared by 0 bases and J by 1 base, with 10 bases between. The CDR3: CASSLGALPQETQYF. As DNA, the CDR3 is TGCGCCAGCAGCTTGGGGGCCCTGCCCCAAGAGACCCAGTACTTC.

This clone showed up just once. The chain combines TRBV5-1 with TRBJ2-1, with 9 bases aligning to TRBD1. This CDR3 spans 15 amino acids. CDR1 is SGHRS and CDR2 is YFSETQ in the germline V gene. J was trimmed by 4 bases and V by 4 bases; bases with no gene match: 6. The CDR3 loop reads CASSPATGGYNEQFF. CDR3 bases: TGCGCCAGCAGCCCCGCGACAGGGGGGTACAATGAGCAGTTCTTC.

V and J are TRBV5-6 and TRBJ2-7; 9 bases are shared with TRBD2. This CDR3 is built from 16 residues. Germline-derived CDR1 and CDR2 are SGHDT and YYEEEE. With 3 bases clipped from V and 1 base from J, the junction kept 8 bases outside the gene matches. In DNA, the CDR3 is TGTGCCAGCAGCTACCTTCATAGCGGGGGATCCTACGAGCAGTACTTC. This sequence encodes CASSYLHSGGSYEQYF.

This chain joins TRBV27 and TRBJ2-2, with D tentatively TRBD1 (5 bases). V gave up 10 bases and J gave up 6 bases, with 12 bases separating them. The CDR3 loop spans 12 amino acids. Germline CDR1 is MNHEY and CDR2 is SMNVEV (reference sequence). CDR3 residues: CATYTRAGELFF. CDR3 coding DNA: TGTGCCACATATACCAGGGCCGGGGAGCTGTTTTTT.

The CDR3: CASSVQDRTNEKLFF. The CDR3 coding sequence is TGCGCCAGCAGCGTGCAGGACAGAACTAATGAAAAACTGTTTTTT. The chain uses TRBV5-1 and TRBJ1-4, with D perhaps TRBD1 (6 bases). The CDR3 is made up of 15 amino acids. CDR1 is SGHRS, CDR2 YFSETQ, per germline. Trimming took 4 bases from V and 1 from J, leaving 11 bases between them.

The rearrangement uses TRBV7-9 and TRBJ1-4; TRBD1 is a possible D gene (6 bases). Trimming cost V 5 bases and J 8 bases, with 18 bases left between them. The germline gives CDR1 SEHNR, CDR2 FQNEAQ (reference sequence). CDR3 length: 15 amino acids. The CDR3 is CASSPDSPVGEKLFF. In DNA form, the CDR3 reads TGTGCCAGCAGCCCGGACAGTCCCGTGGGGGAAAAACTGTTTTTT.

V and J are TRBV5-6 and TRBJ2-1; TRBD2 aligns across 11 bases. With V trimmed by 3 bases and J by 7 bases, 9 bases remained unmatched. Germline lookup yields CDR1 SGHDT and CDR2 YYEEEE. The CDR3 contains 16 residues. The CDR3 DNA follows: TGTGCCAGCAGCTACCGACTAGCGGGGAGGGAGAATGAGCAGTTCTTC. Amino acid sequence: CASSYRLAGRENEQFF.